Listed below are T cell receptor beta chains from one sample, sequenced in a study of blood T cell repertoires in COVID-19. TCRdb's copy holds only in-frame clones and misses some; the assay was immunoSEQ multiplex PCR. This table has around 250,000 clones, 80% to 90% appearing once. The specimen was PBMCs or T cells enriched from blood (not recorded which). Every receptor here comes from a woman aged 25 to 39 who had recovered from COVID-19. The CDR3 runs from the conserved cysteine through the conserved F or W. The order of the fields is J gene, clone size, V gene, D gene, CDR3 protein, CDR3 DNA. The D gene is left open where the match is weak. Expanded clones are given a class, and other clones once, few, many or no size at all.

J gene: TRBJ1-1
clone size: .
V gene: TRBV28
D gene: .
CDR3 protein: CASSLSRGGAEAFF
CDR3 DNA: TGTGCCAGCAGTTTATCTAGGGGAGGAGCTGAAGCTTTCTTT

J gene: TRBJ1-4
clone size: .
V gene: TRBV28
D gene: TRBD1
CDR3 protein: CASGTGGDEKLFF
CDR3 DNA: TGTGCCAGTGGGACAGGCGGAGATGAAAAACTGTTTTTT

J gene: TRBJ2-7
clone size: .
V gene: TRBV19
D gene: TRBD2
CDR3 protein: CASWSGESYEQYF
CDR3 DNA: TGTGCCAGTTGGAGCGGGGAATCCTACGAGCAGTACTTC

J gene: TRBJ1-1
clone size: .
V gene: TRBV6-5
D gene: .
CDR3 protein: CASRAPGVDEAFF
CDR3 DNA: TGTGCCAGCAGAGCCCCAGGGGTGGATGAAGCTTTCTTT

J gene: TRBJ1-2
clone size: .
V gene: TRBV11-3
D gene: .
CDR3 protein: CASSLVGRDYGYTF
CDR3 DNA: TGTGCCAGCAGCTTAGTAGGCAGGGACTATGGCTACACCTTC

J gene: TRBJ2-1
clone size: .
V gene: TRBV28
D gene: TRBD2
CDR3 protein: CASSVASGSFSNEQFF
CDR3 DNA: TGTGCCAGCAGTGTAGCTAGCGGGAGTTTCAGCAATGAGCAGTTCTTC

J gene: TRBJ2-3
clone size: few
V gene: TRBV9
D gene: TRBD2
CDR3 protein: CASSVAGGYGTDTQYF
CDR3 DNA: TGTGCCAGCAGCGTAGCGGGGGGGTACGGAACAGATACGCAGTATTTT

J gene: TRBJ2-7
clone size: .
V gene: TRBV6-4
D gene: .
CDR3 protein: CASIPQSCEGPAYEQYF
CDR3 DNA: TGTGCCAGCATCCCCCAATCCTGTGAGGGTCCGGCCTACGAGCAGTACTTC

J gene: TRBJ1-1
clone size: .
V gene: TRBV30
D gene: .
CDR3 protein: CAWSRAAEAFF
CDR3 DNA: TGTGCCTGGAGCAGGGCGGCTGAAGCTTTCTTT

J gene: TRBJ1-2
clone size: .
V gene: TRBV10-3
D gene: .
CDR3 protein: CAISESKGESLYGYTF
CDR3 DNA: TGTGCCATCAGTGAGTCGAAGGGGGAGAGCCTCTATGGCTACACCTTC

J gene: TRBJ1-2
clone size: .
V gene: TRBV7-2
D gene: .
CDR3 protein: CASSLQGANYGYTF
CDR3 DNA: TGTGCCAGCAGCTTACAAGGAGCTAACTATGGCTACACCTTC

J gene: TRBJ2-1
clone size: .
V gene: TRBV4-3
D gene: TRBD2
CDR3 protein: CASSQDLPSGDRSYNEQFF
CDR3 DNA: TGCGCCAGCAGCCAAGATCTCCCTAGCGGGGACCGCTCCTACAATGAGCAGTTCTTC

J gene: TRBJ1-1
clone size: few
V gene: TRBV19
D gene: .
CDR3 protein: CASSTAQGTTEAFF
CDR3 DNA: TGTGCCAGTAGTACCGCGCAGGGGACCACTGAAGCTTTCTTT